Sequencing of this TCR beta chain was carried out in a study of glioma-infiltrating T cells after dendritic cell vaccination. In the study overall: Patients had newly diagnosed or recurrent glioblastoma and received dendritic cell vaccines.

This CDR3 is built from 13 residues. V was clipped by 5 bases and J by 6 bases, with 14 bases between them. Germline-derived CDR1 and CDR2 are SQVTM and ANQGSEA. The time point denotes: after dendritic cell vaccination, including at tumor progression/relapse. Libraries were prepared by immunoSEQ multiplex PCR; TCRdb keeps only in-frame clonotypes and omits some of them. The sample yields 75,000 to 85,000 clones, roughly 84% seen once. This chain joins TRBV29-1 and TRBJ1-5, with a weak D call TRBD1 (5 bases). The clonotype comes from a human donor with glioblastoma. The sample was blood, taken after dendritic cell vaccination. The CDR3 DNA reads TGCAGCGTTTCTCAACAGGAAGGTCAGCCCCAGCATTTT. It translates to CSVSQQEGQPQHF.